The subject of this entry is one T cell receptor (beta chain). What it binds is unknown. The time point was: before preoperative PTX-NDP chemotherapy. The record originates from a study of esophageal squamous cell carcinoma under preoperative chemotherapy. Study-level points and caveats: Clonal contraction, more than amplification, hit abundant clones after paclitaxel-nedaplatin. After treatment, tumor-infiltrating lymphocytes seemed to come partly from incoming peripheral T cells, not only local changes.

TCRdb independently ran MiXCR on the PCR reads; one entry per CDR3 protein. The sample has fewer than 18,000 distinct CDR3 sequences, roughly 66% seen once. The specimen was collected from a patient given preoperative chemotherapy. The clonotype was recovered from a human donor with esophageal squamous cell carcinoma. The donor label of this sample is uncertain.

Here the CDR3 reads CAALAGGSTGELFF. In DNA form, the CDR3 reads TGTGCCGCACTAGCGGGAGGGAGTACCGGGGAGCTGTTTTTT. The chain recombines TRBV6-1 with TRBJ2-2; 13 nucleotides match TRBD2. The CDR3 sequence is 14 residues long. V lost 11 bases, J lost 5 bases, and 5 bases stayed unmatched. Germline CDR1 MNHNS, CDR2 SASEGT.